The rows below give T cell receptor beta chains drawn from one sample of a study of blood T cell repertoires in COVID-19. The table came from immunoSEQ multiplex PCR; TCRdb's copy has only in-frame clones and leaves some out. The repertoire holds about 360,000 clones, with 70% to 90% as singletons. Sequenced sample: PBMCs or T cells enriched from blood (not recorded which). These TCRs come from a man younger than 45 who had recovered from COVID-19. CDR3s include the opening cysteine and the closing phenylalanine or tryptophan. The D gene is left open where the match is weak. Only some rows state a clone size, as once, few, many or a class for expanded clones.

size	D	V	J	CDR3	DNA
.	.	TRBV6-5	TRBJ1-1	CASSYGAYTEAFF	TGTGCCAGCAGTTACGGGGCCTACACTGAAGCTTTCTTT
once	.	TRBV10-1	TRBJ1-1	CASSVGQLNTEAFF	TGCGCCAGCAGCGTTGGACAGCTTAACACTGAAGCTTTCTTT
.	.	TRBV5-1	TRBJ1-6	CASMGPSSSPLHF	TGCGCCAGCATGGGGCCGTCGAGTTCACCCCTCCACTTT
.	.	TRBV4-1	TRBJ2-1	CASSLAPGYNEQFF	TGCGCCAGCAGCCTCGCGCCGGGGTACAATGAGCAGTTCTTC
.	.	TRBV30	TRBJ2-3	CAWSVGGVLDTQYF	TGTGCCTGGAGTGTTGGAGGGGTTTTAGATACGCAGTATTTT
.	.	TRBV16	TRBJ1-1	CASSSAGLTEAFF	TGTGCCAGCAGCTCTGCGGGGCTTACTGAAGCTTTCTTT
once	.	TRBV7-9	TRBJ2-1	CASSLSAEYNEQFF	TGTGCCAGCAGCTTATCAGCGGAGTACAATGAGCAGTTCTTC
.	TRBD1	TRBV2	TRBJ1-5	CASTGGREGSNQPQHF	TGTGCCAGCACAGGGGGCAGGGAGGGGAGCAATCAGCCCCAGCATTTT
few	TRBD1	TRBV19	TRBJ1-5	CASSLLIDRAVQPQHF	TGTGCCAGTAGTCTCCTTATCGACAGGGCGGTACAGCCCCAGCATTTT
.	.	TRBV4-1	TRBJ1-4	CASSQGAVATNEKLFF	TGCGCCAGCAGCCAAGGGGCAGTTGCAACTAATGAAAAACTGTTTTTT
.	.	TRBV5-4	TRBJ2-5	CASSLGWGRETQYF	TGTGCCAGCAGCTTGGGGTGGGGGCGAGAGACCCAGTACTTC
few	TRBD1	TRBV27	TRBJ1-1	CASSRAGGRTEAFF	TGTGCCAGCAGTCGGGCAGGGGGGCGCACTGAAGCTTTCTTT
.	TRBD2	TRBV28	TRBJ2-7	CASTRGGAGYEQYF	TGTGCCAGCACCCGGGGGGGGGCCGGGTACGAGCAGTACTTC
few	.	TRBV18	TRBJ2-6	CASSPGTGSSGANVLTF	TGTGCCAGCTCACCGGGTACAGGGAGTTCTGGGGCCAACGTCCTGACTTTC
.	.	TRBV4-1	TRBJ1-3	CASSQGVGQAYLSGNTIYF	TGCGCCAGCAGCCAAGGGGTGGGGCAGGCATACCTCTCTGGAAACACCATATATTTT
.	.	TRBV27	TRBJ1-4	CASSLKFPGAGEKLFF	TGTGCCAGCAGTTTAAAGTTCCCTGGGGCAGGCGAAAAACTGTTTTTT
.	.	TRBV5-1	TRBJ2-3	CASSLGGRGTDTQYF	TGCGCCAGCAGCTTGGGGGGCAGGGGCACAGATACGCAGTATTTT